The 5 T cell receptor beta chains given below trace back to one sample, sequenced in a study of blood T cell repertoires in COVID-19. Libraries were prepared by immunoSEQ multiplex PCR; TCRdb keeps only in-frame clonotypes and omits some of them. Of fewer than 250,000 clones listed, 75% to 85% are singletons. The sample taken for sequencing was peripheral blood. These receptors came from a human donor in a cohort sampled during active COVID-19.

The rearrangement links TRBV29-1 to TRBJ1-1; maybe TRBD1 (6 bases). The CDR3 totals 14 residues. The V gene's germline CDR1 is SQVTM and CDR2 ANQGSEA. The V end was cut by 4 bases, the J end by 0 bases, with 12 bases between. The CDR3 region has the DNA TGCAGCGTTGTTACCGGACAGATGAACACTGAAGCTTTCTTT. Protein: CSVVTGQMNTEAFF.

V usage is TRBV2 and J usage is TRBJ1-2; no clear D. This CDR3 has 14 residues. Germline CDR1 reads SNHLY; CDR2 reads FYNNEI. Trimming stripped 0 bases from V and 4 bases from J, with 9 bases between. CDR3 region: CASSEASVSYGYTF. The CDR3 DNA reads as TGTGCCAGCAGTGAAGCGTCTGTCTCCTATGGCTACACCTTC.

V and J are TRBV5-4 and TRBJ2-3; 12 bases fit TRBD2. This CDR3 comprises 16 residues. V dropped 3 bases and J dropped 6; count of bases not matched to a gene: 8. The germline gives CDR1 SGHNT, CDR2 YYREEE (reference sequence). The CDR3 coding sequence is TGTGCCAGCAGCTCTGGGACTAGCGGGCCCCGGGATACGCAGTATTTT. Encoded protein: CASSSGTSGPRDTQYF.

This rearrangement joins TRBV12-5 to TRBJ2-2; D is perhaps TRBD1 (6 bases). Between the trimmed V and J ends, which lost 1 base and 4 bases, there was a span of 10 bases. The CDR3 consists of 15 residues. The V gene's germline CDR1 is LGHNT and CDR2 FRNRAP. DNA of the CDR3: TGTGCTAGTGGTTTGGGCGTACAGGGCACCGGGGAGCTGTTTTTT. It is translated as CASGLGVQGTGELFF.

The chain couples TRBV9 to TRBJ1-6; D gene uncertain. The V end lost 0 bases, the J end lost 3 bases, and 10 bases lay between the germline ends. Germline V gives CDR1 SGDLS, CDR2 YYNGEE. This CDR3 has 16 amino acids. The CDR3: CASSVGTQVYNSPLHF. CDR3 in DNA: TGTGCCAGCAGCGTAGGAACACAAGTCTATAATTCACCCCTCCACTTT.